This entry lists 11 T cell receptor beta chains sequenced from one sample in a study of CD8 T cells in ankylosing spondylitis. TCRdb independently ran MiXCR on the 5' RACE reads; one entry per CDR3 protein. Counted here are around 340,000 distinct CDR3 sequences, more than 20% occurring once; the ten biggest clones make up roughly 13%. The sample taken for sequencing was blood, either unsorted or a sorted T cell fraction (not recorded which). The receptors derive from a male donor with ankylosing spondylitis or in good health (not recorded which).

In its sample, this clonotype was seen a few times. The rearrangement links TRBV12-3 or TRBV12-4 to TRBJ2-7; 7 nucleotides agree with TRBD2. CDR3 length equals 14 residues. The trim removed 8 bases at V and 2 bases at J, leaving 9 bases unmatched. Here the CDR3 reads CASRPGGGTYEQYF. DNA for the CDR3: TGTGCCAGCCGTCCTGGGGGGGGAACCTACGAGCAGTACTTC.

There are a few counts of this clonotype. J is TRBJ2-7 and V is TRBV7-9; D tentatively reads TRBD1 or TRBD2 (5 bases each). From germline, CDR1 is SEHNR and CDR2 FQNEAQ (reference sequence). The CDR3 is made up of 15 amino acids. Trimming took off 3 bases at V and 3 bases at J, with 15 bases between the two ends. This CDR3 reads CASSFWDGELYEQYF. The CDR3 DNA follows: TGTGCCAGCAGCTTCTGGGACGGAGAACTCTACGAGCAGTACTTC.

There are a few counts of this clonotype. The V call is TRBV7-9, the J call TRBJ2-7; D may correspond to TRBD1 or TRBD2 (5 bases each). Germline CDR1 is SEHNR and CDR2 is FQNEAQ (reference sequence). This CDR3 spans 14 amino acids. V lost 2 bases and J 5 bases, leaving 13 bases between the germline ends. The CDR3 DNA follows: TGTGCCAGCAGCTTACTTGAGGGGATCCACGAGCAGTACTTC. Protein sequence: CASSLLEGIHEQYF.

This clonotype has more than one count but fewer than ten. V and J are TRBV7-9 and TRBJ1-1; the D gene is possibly TRBD1 (5 bases). The V gene lost 5 bases and the J gene lost 7 bases, with 14 bases spanning the gap. The CDR3 is 13 amino acids. CDR1 and CDR2 (germline): SEHNR, FQNEAQ (reference sequence). Here the CDR3 reads CASSPVRGVEAFF. For the CDR3, the DNA is TGTGCCAGCAGCCCAGTTCGAGGGGTTGAAGCTTTCTTT.

The table lists this clonotype with a count of one. This chain connects TRBV28 to TRBJ2-3; 9 positions agree with TRBD2. The germline gives CDR1 MDHEN, CDR2 SYDVKM. The CDR3 contains 17 residues. The junction had 9 bases not matched to a gene; V was cut back by 5 bases and J by 0 bases. The CDR3 coding sequence is TGTGCCAGCAGTCCTACTCTAGCGGGACCTAGCACAGATACGCAGTATTTT. Translating it yields CASSPTLAGPSTDTQYF.

The chain recombines TRBV5-6 with TRBJ2-1; D tentatively reads TRBD1 or TRBD2 (6 bases each). This CDR3 contains 16 residues. V lost 0 bases and J 8 bases, leaving 18 bases between the germline ends. Germline CDR1 reads SGHDT; CDR2 reads YYEEEE. The CDR3 sequence: CASSLGGTRGLDEQFF. CDR3 bases: TGTGCCAGCAGCTTGGGCGGGACACGCGGCTTGGATGAGCAGTTCTTC.

There are a few counts of this clonotype. The chain has TRBV2 and TRBJ2-1; TRBD2 is a possible D gene (5 bases). Germline CDR1 and CDR2: SNHLY and FYNNEI. The CDR3 sequence is 15 residues long. V gave up 3 bases and J gave up 3 bases, with 12 bases separating them. CDR3 sequence (DNA): TGTGCCAGCAGTGATGAAAACGGGAACTACAATGAGCAGTTCTTC. This sequence encodes CASSDENGNYNEQFF.

The chain has TRBV7-9 and TRBJ2-5; 8 positions agree with TRBD1. The CDR3 loop spans 15 amino acids. CDR1 SEHNR and CDR2 FQNEAQ come from the germline V gene (reference sequence). The ends lost 3 bases at V and 5 bases at J; junction bases unmatched: 8. The CDR3 is CASSFVAGGRETQYF. CDR3 DNA sequence: TGTGCCAGCAGCTTCGTTGCAGGGGGCAGGGAGACCCAGTACTTC.

This clonotype showed up just a few times. The chain links TRBV24-1 to TRBJ2-2; 7 bases line up with TRBD1. This CDR3 spans 16 amino acids. Germline CDR1 is KGHDR and CDR2 is SFDVKD. V gave up 3 bases and J gave up 4 bases; unmatched junction bases: 7. CDR3 nucleotide sequence: TGTGCCACCAGTGATCCCGACAGGGACCTCACCGGGGAGCTGTTTTTT. Translating it yields CATSDPDRDLTGELFF.

This clonotype occurred a few times. The chain is built from TRBV7-8 and TRBJ2-3; 7 bases align to TRBD2. The CDR3 extends over 19 amino acids. Germline CDR1 and CDR2: SGHVS and FQNEAQ. The V gene end was trimmed by 0 bases and the J gene end by 0 bases; junction bases not matched to a gene: 12. CDR3 sequence (DNA): TGTGCCAGCAGCTTAGCGGGGACTAACCCAAACCCTAGCACAGATACGCAGTATTTT. This encodes CASSLAGTNPNPSTDTQYF. Full variable domain (rest looked up from reference TRBV7-8 and TRBJ2-3): GAGVSQSPRYKVAKRGQDVALRCDPISGHVSLFWYQQALGQGPEFLTYFQNEAQLDKSGLPSDRFFAERPEGSVSTLKIQRTQQEDSAVYLCASSLAGTNPNPSTDTQYFGPGTRLTVL.

V gene TRBV12-3 or TRBV12-4 combines with J gene TRBJ2-5; D ambiguous. Deletions cut 4 bases from V and 2 bases from J, with 17 bases between. The CDR3 consists of 16 residues. CDR3 DNA sequence: TGTGCCAGCAGTTCCCTCACCCGCGACCTGCAAGAGACCCAGTACTTC. Translating it yields CASSSLTRDLQETQYF.